This entry features one T cell receptor (beta chain) sequence. Its target is not known. The sample comes from a study of STAT3 mutations in large granular lymphocyte leukemia. Measured with immunoSEQ multiplex PCR; TCRdb has only the in-frame clones, and not every one. Of about 1,900 clones listed, 57% are singletons. Germline V gene sequence: CDR1 SGHRS, CDR2 YFSETQ. The CDR3 has 13 amino acids. Trimming pared 6 bases from V and 3 bases from J, leaving 11 bases between. Study-level points and caveats: Every T-cell large granular lymphocyte leukemia patient had at least one immunodominant TCR beta clonotype.

Sequences were obtained from peripheral blood mononuclear cells. V usage is TRBV5-1 and J usage is TRBJ2-3, with D perhaps TRBD2 (6 bases). This receptor was obtained from a man in his sixties with T-cell large granular lymphocyte leukemia. Some clones in this sample may be carry-over from other donors' samples. CDR3 coding DNA: TGCGCCAGCACCCGGGACTTTACAGATACGCAGTATTTT. Protein sequence: CASTRDFTDTQYF.